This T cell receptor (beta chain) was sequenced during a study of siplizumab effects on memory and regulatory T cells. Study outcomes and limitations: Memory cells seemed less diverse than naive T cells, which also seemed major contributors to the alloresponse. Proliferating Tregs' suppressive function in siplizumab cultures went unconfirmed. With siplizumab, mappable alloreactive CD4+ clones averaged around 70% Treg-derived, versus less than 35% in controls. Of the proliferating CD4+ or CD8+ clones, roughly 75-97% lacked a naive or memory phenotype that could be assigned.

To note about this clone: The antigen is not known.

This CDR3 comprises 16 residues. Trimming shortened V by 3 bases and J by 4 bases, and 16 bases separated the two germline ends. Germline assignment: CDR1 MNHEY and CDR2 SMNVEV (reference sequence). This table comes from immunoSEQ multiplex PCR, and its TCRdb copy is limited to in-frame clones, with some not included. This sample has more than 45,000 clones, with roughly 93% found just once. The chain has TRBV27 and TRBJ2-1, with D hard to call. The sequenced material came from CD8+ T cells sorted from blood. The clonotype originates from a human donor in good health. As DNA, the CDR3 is TGTGCCAGCAGTTTGACCAGCCAGCAACAATACAATGAGCAGTTCTTC. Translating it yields CASSLTSQQQYNEQFF.